This T cell receptor beta chain was sequenced during a study of control samples from healthy donors and cancer patients. The assay was immunoSEQ multiplex PCR, and TCRdb's table has in-frame clones only and misses some. The sample yields about 44,000 clones, approximately 70% seen once. This CDR3 comprises 13 residues. Trimming took off 0 bases at V and 11 bases at J, with 13 bases between the two ends. Germline CDR1 and CDR2: KGHSH and LQKENI. This rearrangement joins TRBV18 to TRBJ1-1, with D possibly TRBD1 on 5 matching bases. The clonotype comes from a male donor with melanoma. Sequenced input: formalin-fixed, paraffin-embedded tissue. The CDR3 DNA reads TGTGCCAGCTCACCACCGGTGGGGGAGTGGGCTTTCTTT. Protein: CASSPPVGEWAFF.